This T cell receptor (beta chain) derives from a study of T cell clonality in common variable immunodeficiency (dated by TCRdb to between 2014 and 2017). For sequencing input, CVID and control samples contributed equivalent amounts of genomic DNA. For every sample, a 60 bp segment covering the rearranged TCRbeta CDR3 region was amplified and then sequenced. The immunoSEQ assay, a bias-corrected multiplex PCR combined with high-throughput sequencing, was used for TCRbeta amplification. The authors processed their data as follows. Every unique nucleotide sequence counted as a clone and was annotated with V, D and J genes, copy number and frequency. Sequences were labeled productive if in frame, and non-productive if out of frame or containing stop codons. As previously described, clonality was calculated on the basis of Shannon's entropy. The predicted amino acid sequences of productive clones were used to derive the mean CDR3 Kyte-Doolittle hydropathy. The R hclust function was used to hierarchically cluster scaled V gene usage with Manhattan distance and complete linkage. Sharing of clones by CDR3 amino acid sequence was evaluated through resampling of 12 repertoires per group over 100 rounds. The repertoires were searched for approximately 72 published EBV-specific TCRbeta sequences and almost 250 published CMV-specific TCRbeta sequences. Two CVID samples that yielded fewer than 10,000 sequences were excluded from the analysis, so 35 to 50 CVID repertoires were retained. What TCRdb holds here is the immuneACCESS table cut down to in-frame rearrangements. Part of the clones is not present; checked against another copy, under half of the missing clones reflect an unresolved V gene, and the others are unexplained. For V, J and clone size, that table is used; D and trimming come from the DNA. The sample comprises about 20,000 clones, and every one was counted more than once. The ten top clones hold 2.5% to 3% of the sample.

Study-wide conclusions, independent of this receptor: Fewer TCRbeta clones were shared among CVID subjects than among healthy controls (p < 0.0001). TCRbeta clonality was higher in CVID subjects than in healthy controls (t-test p = 0.018), and the increase was most characteristic of about a third of subjects. It was noted by the authors that sequencing of the repertoires of T cell subpopulations would be needed to clarify the cause of the increased clonality in CVID. Reportedly, TCRbeta sequences from CVID had fewer deletions and N-nucleotide insertions, and highly modified clones with 13 or more V deletions were absent from CVID. Correlations between repertoire features and clinical complications were limited by patient heterogeneity within the CVID cohort. Although equal DNA input was used, an average of roughly 80,000 unique sequences per sample was obtained for controls, compared with around 32,000 for CVID samples.

Trimming removed 6 bases from V and 5 bases from J; the gene matches leave 13 bases unexplained. The CDR1 and CDR2 encoded by the germline V gene (reference sequence) are DFQATT and SNEGSKA. From the cysteine up to the phenylalanine, the CDR3 has a length of 16 residues. Shown are 39 bases from within the CDR3, in frame from base 1. Standard criteria were used to diagnose CVID, namely serum IgG, IgA and/or IgM reduced below the normal range together with specific antibody deficiency. There were around 43 subjects in the CVID group (roughly 15 female and roughly 29 male), ranging in age from about 9 to 65 years, with a mean age of 40. Predominantly Caucasian heritage was noted among both the CVID patients and the healthy controls. At the time of study participation, every CVID subject had been on replacement immunoglobulin therapy for at least one year. At blood collection, none of the CVID subjects was ill or on immunomodulatory or immunosuppressive medication. Heparinized peripheral whole blood samples of about 4.5 to 8 ml were collected from each donor. Genomic DNA from adults with common variable immune deficiency (CVID) and from healthy adult controls was used to sequence TCRbeta CDR3 repertoires. To isolate peripheral blood mononuclear cells, diluted blood was subjected to density centrifugation over Hypaque 1077 or Ficoll-Paque. Genomic DNA was extracted from unsorted mononuclear cells by Qiagen column purification or by a centrifugation-based method.

This clone is categorized as medium-sized (0.01 to 0.1%). Its specific antigen is unknown. The CDR3 extends 3 residues past the end of the read, so its final part is completed from the germline J gene. This TCR derives from a human donor with common variable immunodeficiency. The chain is encoded by TRBV20-1 joined to TRBJ2-1; 10 bases in the middle match TRBD2. Material: peripheral blood mononuclear cells. The CDR3 here reads CSAGRRWTSGDNEQFF. The CDR3 bases that were read are TGCAGTGCCGGAAGGCGCTGGACTAGCGGAGACAATGAG.